Presented here are 4 T cell receptor beta chains from one specimen sequenced in a study of blood T cell repertoires in COVID-19. Generated by immunoSEQ multiplex PCR, the TCRdb table keeps only in-frame clones and is missing some. The table has about 84,000 clones, 83% seen once. Specimen: peripheral blood. These receptors all stem from a man older than 75 with active or convalescent COVID-19.

The chain employs TRBV5-6 and TRBJ2-7, with 14 bases that match TRBD2. The V segment lost 3 bases and the J segment 7 bases; nucleotides outside the gene matches: 9. CDR1 is SGHDT, CDR2 YYEEEE, per germline. This CDR3 has 16 amino acids. CDR3 sequence (DNA): TGTGCCAGCAGCTGGGGACTAGCGGGAGTGCGGGGAGAGCAGTACTTC. Amino acid sequence: CASSWGLAGVRGEQYF.

J is TRBJ1-2 and V is TRBV7-3; unclear D gene. Per germline, CDR1 SGHTA and CDR2 FQGTGA. V was shortened by 4 bases and J by 4 bases, with 13 bases between the two germline ends. CDR3 size: 14 residues. This CDR3 reads CASSSAGRLYGYTF. CDR3 nucleotide sequence: TGTGCCAGCAGCTCCGCGGGCCGTCTCTATGGCTACACCTTC. Complete variable domain (other parts from reference TRBV7-3 and TRBJ1-2): GAGVSQTPSNKVTEKGKYVELRCDPISGHTALYWYRQSLGQGPEFLIYFQGTGAADDSGLPNDRFFAVRPEGSVSTLKIQRTERGDSAVYLCASSSAGRLYGYTFGSGTRLTVV.

V and J are TRBV5-1 and TRBJ2-3, with D possibly matching TRBD1 (5 bases). Germline loops: CDR1 SGHRS, CDR2 YFSETQ. The CDR3 length is 14 residues. Trimming removed 7 bases at V and 0 bases at J, with 12 bases between. CDR3 nucleotides: TGCGCCAGCGGAACCAGACAGAGCACAGATACGCAGTATTTT. Translating it yields CASGTRQSTDTQYF.

Only one count was recorded for this clone. The genes are TRBV2 and TRBJ2-1; 13 bases align to TRBD2. The CDR3 has 15 amino acids. Germline assignment: CDR1 SNHLY and CDR2 FYNNEI. V gave up 4 bases and J gave up 6 bases; unmatched junction bases: 3. CDR3 sequence reads: CASSATSGGTNEQFF. In DNA form, the CDR3 reads TGTGCCAGCAGTGCGACTAGCGGGGGGACCAATGAGCAGTTCTTC.